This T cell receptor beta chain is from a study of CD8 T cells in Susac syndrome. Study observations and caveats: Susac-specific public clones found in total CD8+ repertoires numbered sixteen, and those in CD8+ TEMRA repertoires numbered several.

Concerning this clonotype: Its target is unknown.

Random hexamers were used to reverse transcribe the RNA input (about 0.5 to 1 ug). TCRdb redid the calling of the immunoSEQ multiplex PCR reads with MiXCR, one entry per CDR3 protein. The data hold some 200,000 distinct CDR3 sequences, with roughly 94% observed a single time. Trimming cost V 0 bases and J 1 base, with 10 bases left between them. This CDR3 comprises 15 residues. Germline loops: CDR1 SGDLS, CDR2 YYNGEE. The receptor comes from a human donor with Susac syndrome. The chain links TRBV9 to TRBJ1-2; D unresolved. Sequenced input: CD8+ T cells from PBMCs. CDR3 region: CASSVGVSFNYGYTF. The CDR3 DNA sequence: TGTGCCAGCAGCGTAGGGGTCAGTTTTAACTATGGCTACACCTTC.